These 18 T cell receptor beta chains were all obtained from the same sample, sequenced in a study of cytomegalovirus exposure and HLA in healthy donors. PCR used 60 Vbeta primers and 13 Jbeta primers. Data came from immunoSEQ multiplex PCR; TCRdb stores just in-frame clones and leaves some out. The data show around 92,000 clones, roughly 74% seen once. What was sequenced was PBMCs. The receptor set was obtained from a woman aged 70-85 years in good health and CMV-seropositive.

The chain couples TRBV7-9 to TRBJ1-4; D is possibly TRBD1 (5 bases). The CDR3 has 17 residues. V lost 1 base, J lost 5 bases, and 17 bases lay in between. Germline CDR1 is SEHNR and CDR2 is FQNEAQ (reference sequence). The CDR3: CASSLGMGGVGNEKLFF. CDR3 coding DNA: TGTGCCAGCAGCTTAGGGATGGGGGGTGTGGGAAATGAAAAACTGTTTTTT. Supplemented by reference TRBV7-9 and TRBJ1-4, the full variable domain reads DTGVSQNPRHKITKRGQNVTFRCDPISEHNRLYWYRQTLGQGPEFLTYFQNEAQLEKSRLLSDRFSAERPKGSFSTLEIQRTEQGDSAMYLCASSLGMGGVGNEKLFFGSGTQLSVL.

This clone was detected a few times. The chain is built from TRBV6-6 and TRBJ1-1, with 8 bases that match TRBD1. Looked up from germline, CDR1 is MNHNY and CDR2 is SVGAGI (reference sequence). This CDR3 comprises 12 residues. V lost 4 bases, J lost 9 bases, and 4 bases stayed unmatched. The CDR3 here is CASSFQGAQAFF. The CDR3, as DNA: TGTGCCAGCAGTTTCCAGGGGGCGCAAGCTTTCTTT.

In DNA form, the CDR3 reads TGTGCCATCAGGCGGGAATCTGGGGCCAACGTCCTGACTTTC. Amino acids: CAIRRESGANVLTF. The J gene is TRBJ2-6, the V gene TRBV10-3; tentative D call: TRBD2 (6 bases). CDR3 length: 14 amino acids. The V and J ends lost 6 bases and 1 base respectively, with 7 bases between them. Germline-derived CDR1 and CDR2 are ENHRY and SYGVKD.

This rearrangement joins TRBV28 to TRBJ2-2; the match to TRBD2 covers 9 bases. Losses at the gene ends were 1 base for V and 5 bases for J; bases not matched to a gene: 8. Germline V CDR1 and CDR2: MDHEN, SYDVKM. The CDR3 totals 17 residues. CDR3 DNA sequence: TGTGCCAGCAGTTTATTAATTTGGCGGGGGGGTACCGGGGAGCTGTTTTTT. This sequence encodes CASSLLIWRGGTGELFF. Combining the CDR3 with reference TRBV28 and TRBJ2-2 gives the whole variable domain DVKVTQSSRYLVKRTGEKVFLECVQDMDHENMFWYRQDPGLGLRLIYFSYDVKMKEKGDIPEGYSVSREKKERFSLILESASTNQTSMYLCASSLLIWRGGTGELFFGEGSRLTVL.

This chain links TRBV2 with TRBJ1-3; TRBD1 matches 7 bases. The V gene end was trimmed by 6 bases and the J gene end by 3 bases; junction bases not matched to a gene: 2. This CDR3 region has 13 residues. Germline V CDR1 and CDR2: SNHLY, FYNNEI. The CDR3 DNA is TGTGCCAGCAGGAGGACAGGTGGAAACACCATATATTTT. It is translated as CASRRTGGNTIYF.

The rearrangement uses TRBV28 and TRBJ2-5, with TRBD2 matching over 8 bases. CDR3 size: 15 residues. Germline CDR1 is MDHEN and CDR2 is SYDVKM. J was trimmed by 5 bases and V by 5 bases; bases with no gene match: 10. CDR3 coding DNA: TGTGCCAGCAGTCCCGGGGGGGGTTGGGATGAGACCCAGTACTTC. Protein: CASSPGGGWDETQYF.

The rearrangement uses TRBV5-4 and TRBJ2-3, with 10 bases that match TRBD2. CDR3 length: 16 amino acids. Germline V gene lookup returns CDR1 SGHNT and CDR2 YYREEE (reference sequence). Trimming removed 0 bases from V and 4 bases from J; junction bases left unmatched: 5. CDR3 sequence (DNA): TGTGCCAGCAGCTTGGCTCTAGCGGGAGTAGCAGATACGCAGTATTTT. This encodes CASSLALAGVADTQYF.

This chain connects TRBV2 to TRBJ2-2, with D possibly matching TRBD2 (6 bases). The CDR3 loop spans 13 amino acids. V was trimmed by 8 bases and J by 4 bases, leaving 11 bases between them. Germline assignment: CDR1 SNHLY and CDR2 FYNNEI. The CDR3, as DNA: TGTGCCAGCCTCGGGGGACCCACCGGGGAGCTGTTTTTT. This encodes CASLGGPTGELFF.

The V call is TRBV10-3, the J call TRBJ2-2, with D hard to call. Trimming removed 8 bases at V and 5 bases at J, with 6 bases between. Per the germline V gene, CDR1 is ENHRY and CDR2 is SYGVKD. The CDR3 runs to 11 residues. CDR3 in amino acids: CAIGRTGELFF. CDR3 bases: TGTGCCATCGGCCGAACCGGGGAGCTGTTTTTT.

This clone appeared once. The V call is TRBV7-2, the J call TRBJ1-2, with D unclear. Trimming removed 6 bases from V and 4 bases from J, with 12 bases in between. CDR3 length: 13 amino acids. The germline V gene has CDR1 SGHTA and CDR2 FQGNSA. This chain's CDR3 is CASSPGWGYGYTF. In DNA form, the CDR3 reads TGTGCCAGCAGTCCGGGATGGGGCTATGGCTACACCTTC.

This clone appeared a few times. The chain combines TRBV28 with TRBJ2-5; the D gene is possibly TRBD2 (6 bases). This CDR3 is 14 amino acids long. Trimming removed 5 bases at V and 5 bases at J, with 15 bases between. CDR1 and CDR2 from the germline V gene are MDHEN and SYDVKM. CDR3 region: CASSPPGGYETQYF. CDR3 sequence (DNA): TGTGCCAGCAGTCCTCCCGGAGGGTACGAGACCCAGTACTTC. Together with reference TRBV28 and TRBJ2-5, the CDR3 gives the full variable domain: DVKVTQSSRYLVKRTGEKVFLECVQDMDHENMFWYRQDPGLGLRLIYFSYDVKMKEKGDIPEGYSVSREKKERFSLILESASTNQTSMYLCASSPPGGYETQYFGPGTRLLVL.

This chain joins TRBV10-1 and TRBJ2-5; no clear D gene. V gave up 7 bases and J gave up 5 bases, with 14 bases separating them. Germline CDR1 reads WNHNN; CDR2 reads SYGVQD (reference sequence). The CDR3 is 13 residues long. CDR3 residues: CASTSVGSETQYF. The CDR3 nucleotides are TGCGCCAGCACCAGCGTTGGGTCGGAGACCCAGTACTTC.

The table lists this clone with a few counts. V and J are TRBV7-2 and TRBJ2-3; 14 positions agree with TRBD2. Looked up from germline, CDR1 is SGHTA and CDR2 is FQGNSA. This CDR3 contains 18 residues. J was trimmed by 5 bases and V by 4 bases; bases with no gene match: 11. CDR3: CASSSRLAGGPAVDTQYF. As DNA, the CDR3 is TGTGCCAGCAGCTCAAGACTAGCGGGGGGGCCCGCGGTAGATACGCAGTATTTT. Together with reference TRBV7-2 and TRBJ2-3, the CDR3 gives the full variable domain: GAGVSQSPSNKVTEKGKDVELRCDPISGHTALYWYRQSLGQGLEFLIYFQGNSAPDKSGLPSDRFSAERTGGSVSTLTIQRTQQEDSAVYLCASSSRLAGGPAVDTQYFGPGTRLTVL.

There are a few counts of this clone. This chain connects TRBV7-8 to TRBJ2-7, with 12 bases that match TRBD2. The V and J ends lost 5 bases and 4 bases, in that order; junction bases with no gene match: 9. CDR1 and CDR2 (germline): SGHVS, FQNEAQ. The CDR3 extends over 16 amino acids. CDR3 loop: CASSPMTSGSKYEQYF. Here the CDR3 DNA reads TGTGCCAGCAGCCCTATGACTAGCGGGAGTAAATACGAGCAGTACTTC.

V is TRBV11-3 and J is TRBJ2-7, with D uncertain. CDR1 and CDR2 from the germline V gene are SGHNT and YENEEA. The CDR3 is made up of 13 amino acids. Trimming removed 5 bases from V and 2 bases from J, with 10 bases in between. The chain's CDR3 is CASSMGKAYEQYF. Here the CDR3 DNA reads TGTGCCAGCAGCATGGGCAAAGCCTACGAGCAGTACTTC.

This chain uses TRBV28 with TRBJ1-2; 7 nucleotides agree with TRBD1. The V segment lost 6 bases and the J segment 6 bases; nucleotides outside the gene matches: 7. The CDR3 runs 13 residues. The germline CDR1 and CDR2 sequences are MDHEN and SYDVKM. CDR3 bases: TGTGCCAGCAGAAAGCAGACAGGGAATGGCTACACCTTC. Amino acid sequence: CASRKQTGNGYTF.

The V and J genes are TRBV5-1 and TRBJ2-1; possibly TRBD1 for D (5 bases). CDR1 is SGHRS, CDR2 YFSETQ, per germline. The CDR3 has 15 residues. The V gene lost 4 bases and the J gene lost 7 bases, with 18 bases spanning the gap. As DNA, the CDR3 is TGCGCCAGCAGCCCGGACACCCTGCTGGGGAATGAGCAGTTCTTC. Amino acids: CASSPDTLLGNEQFF. The full variable domain, in which reference TRBV5-1 and TRBJ2-1 provide the parts outside the CDR3, is KAGVTQTPRYLIKTRGQQVTLSCSPISGHRSVSWYQQTPGQGLQFLFEYFSETQRNKGNFPGRFSGRQFSNSRSEMNVSTLELGDSALYLCASSPDTLLGNEQFFGPGTRLTVL.

This clone was seen more than once but under ten times. The chain's CDR3 is CASSPRSDSRYGYTF. In DNA form, the CDR3 reads TGTGCCAGCAGCCCTCGATCCGACAGCCGGTATGGCTACACCTTC. The V and J genes are TRBV5-6 and TRBJ1-2, with D perhaps TRBD1 (5 bases). The CDR3 spans 15 residues. V lost 4 bases and J lost 5, with 18 bases in between. Germline loops: CDR1 SGHDT, CDR2 YYEEEE.